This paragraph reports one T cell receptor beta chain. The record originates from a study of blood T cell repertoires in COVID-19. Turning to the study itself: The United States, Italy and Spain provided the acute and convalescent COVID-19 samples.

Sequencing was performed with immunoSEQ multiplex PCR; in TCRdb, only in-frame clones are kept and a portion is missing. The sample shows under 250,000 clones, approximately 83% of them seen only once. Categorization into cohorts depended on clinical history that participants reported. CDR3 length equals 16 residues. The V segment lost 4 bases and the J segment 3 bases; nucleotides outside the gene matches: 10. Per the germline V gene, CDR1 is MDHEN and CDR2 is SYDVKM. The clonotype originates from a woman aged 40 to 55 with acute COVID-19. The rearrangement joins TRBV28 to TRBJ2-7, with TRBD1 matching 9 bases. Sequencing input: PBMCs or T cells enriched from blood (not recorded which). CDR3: CASSSPGQGSSYEQYF. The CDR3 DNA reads TGTGCCAGCAGTTCCCCCGGACAGGGGAGCAGCTACGAGCAGTACTTC.